The subject of this entry is one TCR beta chain. Its specificity is unknown. Researchers prepared the TCRbeta library using unique molecular identifiers, the study reports. A single record per CDR3 protein comes from TCRdb applying MiXCR to the PCR reads. Seen here are about 440,000 distinct CDR3 sequences, over 40% observed once, and the top ten hold approximately 30%. Looked up from germline, CDR1 is SQVTM and CDR2 is ANQGSEA. The CDR3 has 16 residues. V trimming: 0 bases; J trimming: 7 bases; junction bases outside the gene matches: 11. This record belongs to a study of T-cell reconstitution after alpha-beta-depleted transplantation in children. Broader study findings: In some patients, recipient T cells and intrathymic progenitors surviving conditioning explained high day-60 diversity. Newly made T cells mostly supplied T-cell counts and diversity one year after transplant. Reportedly, roughly two months post-transplant, alpha-beta T cells arose from several hundred expanded graft clones.

This sequence was found in a girl aged 2-15 years with aplastic anemia, due to receive a stem cell transplant. Sequenced material: PBMCs, taken before TCRalphabeta/CD19-depleted stem cell transplant. The chain carries TRBV29-1 and TRBJ1-2; 10 nucleotides align to TRBD1. The CDR3: CSVEDRLRTGGSGYTF. The CDR3 bases are TGCAGCGTTGAAGATCGGTTAAGGACAGGGGGGTCTGGCTACACCTTC. The full variable domain, completed using reference TRBV29-1 and TRBJ1-2, is SAVISQKPSRDICQRGTSLTIQCQVDSQVTMMFWYRQQPGQSLTLIATANQGSEATYESGFVIDKFPISRPNLTFSTLTVSNMSPEDSSIYLCSVEDRLRTGGSGYTFGSGTRLTVV.